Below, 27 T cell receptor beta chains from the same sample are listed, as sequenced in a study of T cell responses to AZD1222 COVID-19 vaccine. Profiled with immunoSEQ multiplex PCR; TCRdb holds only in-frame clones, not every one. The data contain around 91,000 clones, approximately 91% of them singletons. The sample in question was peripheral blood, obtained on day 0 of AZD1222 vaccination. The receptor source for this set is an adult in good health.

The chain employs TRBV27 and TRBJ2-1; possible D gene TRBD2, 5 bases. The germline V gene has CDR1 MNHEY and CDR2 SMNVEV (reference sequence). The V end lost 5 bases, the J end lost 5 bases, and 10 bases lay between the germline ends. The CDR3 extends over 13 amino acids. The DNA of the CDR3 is TGTGCCAGCAGTATTACTAGAGACAATGAGCAGTTCTTC. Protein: CASSITRDNEQFF.

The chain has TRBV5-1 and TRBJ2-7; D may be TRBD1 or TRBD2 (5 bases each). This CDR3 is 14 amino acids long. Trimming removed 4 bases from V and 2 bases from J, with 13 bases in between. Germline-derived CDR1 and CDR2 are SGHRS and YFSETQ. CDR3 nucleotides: TGCGCCAGCAGCCCCGGGGACCTGGCCTACGAGCAGTACTTC. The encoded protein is CASSPGDLAYEQYF.

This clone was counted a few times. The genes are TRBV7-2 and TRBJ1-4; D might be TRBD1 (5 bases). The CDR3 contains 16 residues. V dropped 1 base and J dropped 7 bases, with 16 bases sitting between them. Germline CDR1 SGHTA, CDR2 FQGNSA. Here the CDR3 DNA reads TGTGCCAGCAGCTTAGAGGGACTGGGCTTTGCTGAAAAACTGTTTTTT. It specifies CASSLEGLGFAEKLFF.

CDR3 DNA sequence: TGTGCCAGCAGCTTAAACGACCAGCCCCAGCATTTT. Encoded protein: CASSLNDQPQHF. This chain connects TRBV7-2 to TRBJ1-5; D is uncertain. The germline gives CDR1 SGHTA, CDR2 FQGNSA. V was shortened by 2 bases and J by 7 bases, with 6 bases between the two germline ends. The CDR3 runs 12 residues.

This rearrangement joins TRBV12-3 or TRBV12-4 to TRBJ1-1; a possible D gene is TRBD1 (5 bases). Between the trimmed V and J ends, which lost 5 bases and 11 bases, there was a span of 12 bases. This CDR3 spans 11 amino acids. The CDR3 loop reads CASSKGMNAFF. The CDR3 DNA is TGTGCCAGCAGTAAGGGGATGAATGCTTTCTTT.

The CDR3 sequence: CASSMGDRETEAFF. CDR3 bases: TGTGCCAGTAGTATGGGGGACAGGGAGACTGAAGCTTTCTTT. The chain carries TRBV19 and TRBJ1-1, with TRBD1 matching over 9 bases. Losses at the gene ends were 3 bases for V and 5 bases for J; bases not matched to a gene: 4. The germline V gene encodes CDR1 LNHDA and CDR2 SQIVND (reference sequence). The CDR3 runs 14 residues.

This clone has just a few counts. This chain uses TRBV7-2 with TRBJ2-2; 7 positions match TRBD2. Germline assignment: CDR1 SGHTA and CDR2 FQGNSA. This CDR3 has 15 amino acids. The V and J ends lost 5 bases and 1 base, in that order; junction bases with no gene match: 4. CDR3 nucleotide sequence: TGTGCCAGCAGCCCCCGGGAGGAGAACACCGGGGAGCTGTTTTTT. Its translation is CASSPREENTGELFF.

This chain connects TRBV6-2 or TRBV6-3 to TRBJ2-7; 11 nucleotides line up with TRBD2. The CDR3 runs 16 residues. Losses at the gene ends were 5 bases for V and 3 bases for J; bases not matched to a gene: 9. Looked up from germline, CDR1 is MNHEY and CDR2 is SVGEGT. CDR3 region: CASSPRLAGFVYEQYF. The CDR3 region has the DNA TGTGCCAGCAGTCCCCGACTAGCGGGGTTTGTCTACGAGCAGTACTTC.

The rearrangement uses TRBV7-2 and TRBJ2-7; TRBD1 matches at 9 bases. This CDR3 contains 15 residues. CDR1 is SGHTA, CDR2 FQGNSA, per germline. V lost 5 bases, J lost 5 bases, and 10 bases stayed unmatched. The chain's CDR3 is CASSPTGDREHEQYF. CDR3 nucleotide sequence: TGTGCCAGCAGCCCTACAGGGGACAGGGAGCACGAGCAGTACTTC.

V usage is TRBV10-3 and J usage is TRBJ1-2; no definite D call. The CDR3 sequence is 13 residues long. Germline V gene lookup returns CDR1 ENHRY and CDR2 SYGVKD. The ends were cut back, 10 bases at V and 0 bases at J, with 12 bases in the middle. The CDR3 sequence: CATAPEANYGYTF. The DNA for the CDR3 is TGTGCCACCGCCCCGGAGGCTAACTATGGCTACACCTTC.

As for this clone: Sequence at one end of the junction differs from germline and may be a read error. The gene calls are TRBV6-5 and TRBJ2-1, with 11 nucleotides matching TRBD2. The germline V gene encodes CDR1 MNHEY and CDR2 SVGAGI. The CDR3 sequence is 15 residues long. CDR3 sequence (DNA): TGTGCTAGCAGTACACTAGCGGGAGTTCGCAATGAGCAGTTCTTC. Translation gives CASSTLAGVRNEQFF.

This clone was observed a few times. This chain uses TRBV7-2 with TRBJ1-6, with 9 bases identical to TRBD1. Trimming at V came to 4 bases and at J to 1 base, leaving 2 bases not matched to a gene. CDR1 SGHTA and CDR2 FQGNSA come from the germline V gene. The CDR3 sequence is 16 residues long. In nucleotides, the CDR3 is TGTGCCAGCAGCTCGGACAGGGGATCCTATAATTCACCCCTCCACTTT. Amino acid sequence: CASSSDRGSYNSPLHF.

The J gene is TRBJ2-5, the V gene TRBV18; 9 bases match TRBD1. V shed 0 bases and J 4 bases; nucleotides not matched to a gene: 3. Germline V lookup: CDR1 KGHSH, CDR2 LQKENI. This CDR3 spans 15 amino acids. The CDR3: CASSPPTGGRETQYF. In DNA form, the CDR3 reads TGTGCCAGCTCACCACCGACAGGGGGGAGAGAGACCCAGTACTTC.

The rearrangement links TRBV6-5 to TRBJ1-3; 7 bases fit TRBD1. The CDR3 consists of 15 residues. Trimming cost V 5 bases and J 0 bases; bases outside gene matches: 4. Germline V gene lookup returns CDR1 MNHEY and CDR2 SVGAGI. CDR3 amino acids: CASSTTGVSGNTIYF. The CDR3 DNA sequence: TGTGCCAGCAGTACTACAGGGGTCTCTGGAAACACCATATATTTT.

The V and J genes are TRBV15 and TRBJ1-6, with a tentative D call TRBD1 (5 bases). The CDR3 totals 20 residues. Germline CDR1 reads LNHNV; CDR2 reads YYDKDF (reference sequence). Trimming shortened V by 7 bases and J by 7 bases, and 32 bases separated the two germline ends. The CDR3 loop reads CATTVGRPADTQRGNSPLHF. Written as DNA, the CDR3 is TGTGCCACCACCGTGGGTAGGCCGGCGGACACCCAACGAGGGAATTCACCCCTCCACTTT.

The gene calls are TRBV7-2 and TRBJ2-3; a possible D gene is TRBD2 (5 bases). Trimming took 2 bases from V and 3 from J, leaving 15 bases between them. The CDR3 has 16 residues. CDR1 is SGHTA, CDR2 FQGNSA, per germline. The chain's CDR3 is CASSLSGPSATDTQYF. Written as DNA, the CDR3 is TGTGCCAGCAGCTTAAGCGGCCCGTCGGCGACAGATACGCAGTATTTT.

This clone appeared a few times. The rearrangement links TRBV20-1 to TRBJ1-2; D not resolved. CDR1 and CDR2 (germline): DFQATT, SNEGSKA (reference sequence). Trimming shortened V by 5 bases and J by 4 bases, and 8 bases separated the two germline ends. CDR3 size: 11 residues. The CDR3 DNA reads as TGCAGTGCTCCGATCCCCTATGGCTACACCTTC. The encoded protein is CSAPIPYGYTF.

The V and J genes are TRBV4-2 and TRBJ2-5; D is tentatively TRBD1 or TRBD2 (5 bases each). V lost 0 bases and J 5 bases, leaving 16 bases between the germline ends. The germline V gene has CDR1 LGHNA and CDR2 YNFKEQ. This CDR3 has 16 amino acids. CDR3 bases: TGTGCCAGCAGCCAAGATCTGGGACGCCGGGCGGAGACCCAGTACTTC. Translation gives CASSQDLGRRAETQYF.

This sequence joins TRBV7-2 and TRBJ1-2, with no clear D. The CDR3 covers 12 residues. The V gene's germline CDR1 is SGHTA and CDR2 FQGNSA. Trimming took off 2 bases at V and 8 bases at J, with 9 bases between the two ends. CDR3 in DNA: TGTGCCAGCAGCTTAAACAGTCTGGGCTACACCTTC. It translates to CASSLNSLGYTF.

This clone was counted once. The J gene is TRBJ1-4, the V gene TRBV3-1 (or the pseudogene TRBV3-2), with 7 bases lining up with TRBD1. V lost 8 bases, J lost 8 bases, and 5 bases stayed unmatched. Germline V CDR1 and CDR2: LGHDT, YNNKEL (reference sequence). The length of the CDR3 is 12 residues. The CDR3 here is CASAQGDEKLFF. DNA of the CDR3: TGTGCCAGCGCCCAGGGGGACGAAAAACTGTTTTTT.

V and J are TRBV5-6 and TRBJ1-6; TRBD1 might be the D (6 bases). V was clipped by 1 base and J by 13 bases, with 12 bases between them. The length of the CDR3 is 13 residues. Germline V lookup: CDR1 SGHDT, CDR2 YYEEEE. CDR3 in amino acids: CASSLRGAGPLHF. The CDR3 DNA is TGTGCCAGCAGCTTGAGGGGGGCTGGGCCCCTCCACTTT.

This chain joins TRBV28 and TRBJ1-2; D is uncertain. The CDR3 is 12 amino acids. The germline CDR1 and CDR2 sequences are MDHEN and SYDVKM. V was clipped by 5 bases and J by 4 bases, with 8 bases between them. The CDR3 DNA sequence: TGTGCCAGCAGTCCCCAGCGCTATGGCTACACCTTC. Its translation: CASSPQRYGYTF.

This CDR3 reads CATSRGTGPQETQYF. CDR3 coding DNA: TGTGCCACCAGCAGAGGGACAGGGCCACAAGAGACCCAGTACTTC. J is TRBJ2-5 and V is TRBV15; TRBD1 matches 8 bases. Trimming at V came to 1 base and at J to 2 bases, leaving 3 bases not matched to a gene. This CDR3 comprises 15 residues. CDR1 is LNHNV and CDR2 is YYDKDF in the germline V gene (reference sequence).

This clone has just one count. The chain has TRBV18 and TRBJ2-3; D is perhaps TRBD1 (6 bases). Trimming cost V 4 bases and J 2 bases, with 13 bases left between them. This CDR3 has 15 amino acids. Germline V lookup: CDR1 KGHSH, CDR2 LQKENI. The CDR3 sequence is CASSRDRSSTDTQYF. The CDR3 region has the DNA TGTGCCAGCTCACGAGACAGGTCCTCCACAGATACGCAGTATTTT.

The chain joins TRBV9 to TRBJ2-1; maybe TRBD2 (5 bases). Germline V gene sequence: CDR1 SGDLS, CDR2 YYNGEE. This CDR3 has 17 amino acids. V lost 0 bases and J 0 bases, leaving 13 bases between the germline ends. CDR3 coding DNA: TGTGCCAGCAGCGTAGCTATTAGCGTGAGCTCCTACAATGAGCAGTTCTTC. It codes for CASSVAISVSSYNEQFF.

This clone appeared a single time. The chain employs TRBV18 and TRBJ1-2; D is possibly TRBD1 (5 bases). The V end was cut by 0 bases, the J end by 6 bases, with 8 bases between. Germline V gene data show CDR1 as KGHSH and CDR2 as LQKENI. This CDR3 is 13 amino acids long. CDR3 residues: CASSPPWGNGYTF. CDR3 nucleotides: TGTGCCAGCTCACCACCGTGGGGGAATGGCTACACCTTC.

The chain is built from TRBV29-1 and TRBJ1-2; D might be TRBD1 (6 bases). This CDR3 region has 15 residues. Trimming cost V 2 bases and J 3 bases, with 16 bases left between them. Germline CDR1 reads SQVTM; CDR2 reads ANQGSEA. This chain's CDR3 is CSVEHYRDIDYGYTF. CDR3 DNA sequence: TGCAGCGTTGAACATTACCGGGACATTGACTATGGCTACACCTTC.